The 7 T cell receptor beta chains presented below share a single source sample, sequenced in a study of blood T cell repertoires in COVID-19. Data came from immunoSEQ multiplex PCR; TCRdb stores just in-frame clones and leaves some out. Of over 200,000 clones detected, 75% to 90% appear once; the ten largest clones hold around 1.3%. Sequenced: PBMCs or T cells enriched from blood (not recorded which). These receptors came from a man aged 25-40 years who had recovered from COVID-19.

V is TRBV9 and J is TRBJ1-3; D not certain. Germline lookup yields CDR1 SGDLS and CDR2 YYNGEE. V lost 0 bases and J lost 3, with 4 bases in between. The CDR3 has 13 residues. CDR3 loop: CASSVGGGNTIYF. The CDR3 DNA reads TGTGCCAGCAGCGTAGGAGGTGGAAACACCATATATTTT.

The V call is TRBV19, the J call TRBJ1-5; D possibly corresponds to TRBD1 (5 bases). CDR1 and CDR2 from the germline V gene are LNHDA and SQIVND (reference sequence). The CDR3 covers 14 residues. The V end was cut by 8 bases, the J end by 0 bases, with 11 bases between. The CDR3 nucleotides are TGTGCCAGTCAGGGACTGAATAGCAATCAGCCCCAGCATTTT. This sequence encodes CASQGLNSNQPQHF.

The genes are TRBV2 and TRBJ1-3; D is perhaps TRBD1 (6 bases). Trimming removed 3 bases from V and 4 bases from J, with 10 bases in between. Germline V gene sequence: CDR1 SNHLY, CDR2 FYNNEI. The CDR3 length is 14 residues. CDR3 sequence: CASSETGAGNTIYF. The CDR3 nucleotides are TGTGCCAGCAGTGAGACAGGAGCAGGAAACACCATATATTTT.

The genes are TRBV2 and TRBJ2-1, with D maybe TRBD1 (5 bases). Looked up from germline, CDR1 is SNHLY and CDR2 is FYNNEI. Trimming shortened V by 4 bases and J by 15 bases, and 13 bases separated the two germline ends. The CDR3 length is 11 residues. The CDR3 sequence is CASSVGAFRFF. Here the CDR3 DNA reads TGTGCCAGCAGTGTTGGGGCCTTTCGGTTCTTC.

This chain uses TRBV28 with TRBJ2-3, with TRBD2 matching 8 bases. Trimming cost V 1 base and J 2 bases; bases outside gene matches: 5. This CDR3 has 16 residues. Germline assignment: CDR1 MDHEN and CDR2 SYDVKM. The CDR3 DNA sequence: TGTGCCAGCAGTTTATTCGTACTAGCGGACACAGATACGCAGTATTTT. Amino acid sequence: CASSLFVLADTDTQYF.

The chain recombines TRBV28 with TRBJ1-3; a possible D gene is TRBD1 (6 bases). The ends were cut back, 3 bases at V and 0 bases at J, with 9 bases in the middle. The germline CDR1 and CDR2 sequences are MDHEN and SYDVKM. The CDR3 length is 15 residues. The CDR3 loop reads CASSFGTNSGNTIYF. The CDR3 nucleotides are TGTGCCAGCAGTTTCGGGACAAACTCTGGAAACACCATATATTTT.

The V and J genes are TRBV11-1 and TRBJ2-1; 10 nucleotides align to TRBD2. The V gene end was trimmed by 2 bases and the J gene end by 8 bases; junction bases not matched to a gene: 3. CDR3 size: 14 residues. Germline loops: CDR1 SGHAT, CDR2 FQDESV (reference sequence). Here the CDR3 reads CASSLSSGRYEQFF. The CDR3 DNA follows: TGTGCCAGCAGCTTATCTAGCGGGAGATATGAGCAGTTCTTC.